This T cell receptor (beta chain) was recorded in a study of shared clonotypes between healthy human individuals. As for the study in general: Three plates each covered CD4 naive and memory; CD8 naive two, CD8 memory one.

The CDR3 has 18 residues. V lost 5 bases to trimming and J lost 2 bases; unmatched junction nucleotides: 11. CDR1 and CDR2 (germline): SEHNR, FQNEAQ (reference sequence). In the case of this clone: Its antigen is unidentified.

Broader study findings: Clonotype sharing among the donors was expected to vary with sequencing depth. The sole specimen, blood, was sampled, and tissue repertoires likely differ. Larger richness was generally estimated for naive than memory subsets.

Sequenced by immunoSEQ multiplex PCR; TCRdb stores in-frame clones only, minus some. The repertoire holds roughly 1.5 million clones, with around 98% as singletons. The sequence was collected from a man younger than 40 in good health. V gene TRBV7-9 combines with J gene TRBJ2-7; 14 positions match TRBD2. The sample comprised naive CD4+ T cells sorted from blood. Subset noted: CD45RA+ positively selected. The CDR3 bases are TGTGCCAGCAGCCCTCGGACTAGCGGGAGGCGCCTTACCTACGAGCAGTACTTC. It is translated as CASSPRTSGRRLTYEQYF.